Presented here are 12 T cell receptor beta chains from one specimen sequenced in a study of cytomegalovirus exposure and HLA in healthy donors. Use of 60 Vbeta and 13 Jbeta primers characterized the PCR. Sequencing was performed with immunoSEQ multiplex PCR; in TCRdb, only in-frame clones are kept and a portion is missing. The sample consists of roughly 120,000 clones, 50% to 65% of them appearing once. The sample taken for sequencing was PBMCs. Receptors were obtained from a woman in her thirties or forties in good health and CMV-seropositive.

This clone was observed a handful of times. This chain links TRBV7-9 with TRBJ2-1; TRBD2 aligns across 9 bases. The ends lost 5 bases at V and 9 bases at J; junction bases unmatched: 14. Per germline, CDR1 SEHNR and CDR2 FQNEAQ (reference sequence). The CDR3 sequence is 16 residues long. The DNA for the CDR3 is TGTGCCAGCAGCCCCTTCGGCGGGAGGGAATCAGGTGAGCAGTTCTTC. This sequence encodes CASSPFGGRESGEQFF.

This chain uses TRBV2 with TRBJ2-6; possible D gene TRBD1, 6 bases. Per the germline V gene, CDR1 is SNHLY and CDR2 is FYNNEI. Trimming removed 8 bases at V and 0 bases at J, with 23 bases between. The CDR3 is 19 amino acids. CDR3 amino acids: CASFTPGTRFLSGANVLTF. As DNA, the CDR3 is TGTGCCAGCTTCACGCCCGGGACACGGTTCCTCTCTGGGGCCAACGTCCTGACTTTC.

This chain joins TRBV28 and TRBJ1-2; the match to TRBD1 covers 11 bases. Per the germline V gene, CDR1 is MDHEN and CDR2 is SYDVKM. V shed 2 bases, J shed 6 bases, and the junction held 14 bases outside the gene matches. This CDR3 has 18 amino acids. The CDR3 is CASSLLVPGQGELNGYTF. The CDR3 DNA reads TGTGCCAGCAGTTTACTCGTCCCGGGACAGGGGGAGCTCAATGGCTACACCTTC.

The rearrangement joins TRBV6-5 to TRBJ1-1, with D tentatively TRBD1 (5 bases). V gave up 0 bases and J gave up 5 bases, with 10 bases separating them. Germline V gene sequence: CDR1 MNHEY, CDR2 SVGAGI. CDR3 length: 14 residues. The CDR3 DNA sequence: TGTGCCAGCAGTTACTCTGCGGGGCGGACTGAAGCTTTCTTT. Translating gives CASSYSAGRTEAFF.

CDR3 bases: TGTGCCAGCAGCCAGGGCGCGGGGAATCAGCCCCAGCATTTT. Residues: CASSQGAGNQPQHF. The chain recombines TRBV4-2 with TRBJ1-5, with no clear D. V lost 3 bases, J lost 4 bases, and 10 bases lay in between. Germline assignment: CDR1 LGHNA and CDR2 YNFKEQ. The CDR3 totals 14 residues.

The chain is built from TRBV19 and TRBJ1-4; D may be TRBD1 (6 bases). From germline, CDR1 is LNHDA and CDR2 SQIVND (reference sequence). The CDR3 runs 13 residues. V was clipped by 6 bases and J by 8 bases, with 13 bases between them. The CDR3 nucleotides read TGTGCCAGTAGGCTACAGGGAGAAGAAAAACTGTTTTTT. The encoded protein is CASRLQGEEKLFF.

This rearrangement joins TRBV9 to TRBJ1-2, with D possibly being TRBD1 (6 bases). Per germline, CDR1 SGDLS and CDR2 YYNGEE. The CDR3 is made up of 15 amino acids. Trimming stripped 3 bases from V and 4 bases from J, with 16 bases between. The CDR3 is CASSAPQDSSYGYTF. CDR3 sequence (DNA): TGTGCCAGCAGCGCCCCCCAGGACAGTTCCTATGGCTACACCTTC.

Only a few counts were recorded for this clone. The chain links TRBV7-8 to TRBJ2-7; the match to TRBD2 covers 9 bases. Germline-derived CDR1 and CDR2 are SGHVS and FQNEAQ. Germline trimming cut 5 bases from V and 6 bases from J; bases unmatched to any gene: 14. The CDR3 covers 16 residues. CDR3 coding DNA: TGTGCCAGCAGCGCCCTCGGACTAGCGTATGAGGGCGAGCAGTACTTC. Its protein is CASSALGLAYEGEQYF.

The V call is TRBV7-9, the J call TRBJ1-3; D uncertain. Germline V gene data show CDR1 as SEHNR and CDR2 as FQNEAQ (reference sequence). The germline V and J ends were trimmed by 3 bases and 6 bases, with 9 bases remaining between them. The CDR3 runs to 13 residues. The CDR3, as DNA: TGTGCCAGCAGCTTCGGAGAAATAAACACCATATATTTT. This translates into CASSFGEINTIYF. Drawing the rest from reference TRBV7-9 and TRBJ1-3, the complete variable domain is DTGVSQNPRHKITKRGQNVTFRCDPISEHNRLYWYRQTLGQGPEFLTYFQNEAQLEKSRLLSDRFSAERPKGSFSTLEIQRTEQGDSAMYLCASSFGEINTIYFGEGSWLTVV.

This clone was observed many times. The chain links TRBV28 to TRBJ2-2; 10 nucleotides align to TRBD1. The CDR3 is 15 amino acids. V lost 5 bases to trimming and J lost 5 bases; unmatched junction nucleotides: 5. In germline, CDR1 is MDHEN, CDR2 SYDVKM. CDR3 DNA sequence: TGTGCCAGCAGTCGACAGGGGGCGCGTACCGGGGAGCTGTTTTTT. Translation gives CASSRQGARTGELFF.

This clone was observed a handful of times. This sequence joins TRBV9 and TRBJ1-4; D unclear. This CDR3 is 13 amino acids long. V lost 4 bases, J lost 8 bases, and 12 bases lay in between. Germline CDR1 and CDR2: SGDLS and YYNGEE. CDR3 residues: CASSNGREEKLFF. CDR3 in DNA: TGTGCCAGCAGCAATGGCCGGGAGGAAAAACTGTTTTTT.

The rearrangement uses TRBV4-1 and TRBJ2-5; possible D gene TRBD2, 5 bases. There are 15 residues in the CDR3. The V gene lost 3 bases and the J gene lost 5 bases, with 16 bases spanning the gap. Germline V gives CDR1 MGHRA, CDR2 YSYEKL. DNA of the CDR3: TGCGCCAGCAGCCACCCAGGAGGAACAGCTGAGACCCAGTACTTC. As protein: CASSHPGGTAETQYF.